Below, 11 T cell receptor beta chains from the same sample are listed, as sequenced in a study of T cell responses to AZD1222 COVID-19 vaccine. Clones were read by immunoSEQ multiplex PCR, and TCRdb kept only the in-frame ones, dropping some. The data hold 100,000 to 150,000 clones, with approximately 90% observed a single time. The material sequenced was peripheral blood, taken 28 days after the second AZD1222 dose. These receptors all stem from an adult who received the AZD1222 COVID-19 vaccine.

The chain has TRBV29-1 and TRBJ2-7; D might be TRBD2 (6 bases). Germline loops: CDR1 SQVTM, CDR2 ANQGSEA. CDR3 length equals 13 residues. V lost 4 bases, J lost 3 bases, and 13 bases lay in between. The chain's CDR3 is CSVGSGEDYEQYF. The CDR3 DNA sequence: TGCAGCGTTGGATCGGGGGAAGACTACGAGCAGTACTTC.

The chain employs TRBV5-1 and TRBJ2-1; the match to TRBD2 covers 10 bases. CDR3 length equals 17 residues. The trim removed 0 bases at V and 2 bases at J, leaving 5 bases unmatched. Germline-derived CDR1 and CDR2 are SGHRS and YFSETQ. The CDR3 nucleotides read TGCGCCAGCAGCTTGGGAGCGGGAGGGCCGGCCTACAATGAGCAGTTCTTC. This encodes CASSLGAGGPAYNEQFF.

This clone showed up just a few times. The CDR3 DNA reads as TGTGCCAGCAGCTCGGAAGCGGGAGTAGCTACCGGGGAGCTGTTTTTT. Its translation: CASSSEAGVATGELFF. V is TRBV5-5 and J is TRBJ2-2; 8 bases line up with TRBD2. Looked up from germline, CDR1 is SGHKS and CDR2 is YYEKEE (reference sequence). This CDR3 contains 16 residues. Germline trimming cut 3 bases from V and 5 bases from J; bases unmatched to any gene: 9.

This sequence joins TRBV5-8 and TRBJ1-2; TRBD1 agrees at 7 bases. CDR1 is SGHTS and CDR2 is YDEGEE in the germline V gene. This CDR3 has 13 residues. J lost 4 bases, V lost 3 bases, and 3 bases had no gene match. CDR3 sequence (DNA): TGTGCCAGCAGCTCCCGGGACAGCTATGGCTACACCTTC. This gives the protein CASSSRDSYGYTF.

This clone was seen only once. V usage is TRBV4-1 and J usage is TRBJ1-1; D is possibly TRBD1 (5 bases). This CDR3 is 16 amino acids long. Germline V gene sequence: CDR1 MGHRA, CDR2 YSYEKL. V was trimmed by 2 bases and J by 1 base, leaving 14 bases between them. CDR3 coding DNA: TGCGCCAGCAGCCAAAGGGGAGACTATACGAACACTGAAGCTTTCTTT. Its translation: CASSQRGDYTNTEAFF.

The chain is built from TRBV10-3 and TRBJ2-3, with 11 positions matching TRBD2. After removal of 0 bases from V and 1 base from J, the junction contained 3 bases not matched to a gene. The CDR3 has 17 amino acids. Germline CDR1 is ENHRY and CDR2 is SYGVKD. CDR3 in amino acids: CAISESPGLAGTDTQYF. CDR3 DNA: TGTGCCATCAGTGAGTCCCCGGGACTAGCGGGCACAGATACGCAGTATTTT.

This clone came up once. Other DNA sequences from this sample encode an identical CDR3 as well. The rearrangement joins TRBV28 to TRBJ1-5; no clear D. V gave up 2 bases and J gave up 7 bases, with 3 bases separating them. The CDR3 has 11 amino acids. Germline CDR1 MDHEN, CDR2 SYDVKM. The CDR3 DNA follows: TGTGCCAGCAGTTTAGGGCAGCCCCAGCATTTT. Amino acids: CASSLGQPQHF. The variable domain in full, with the rest retrieved from reference TRBV28 and TRBJ1-5, is DVKVTQSSRYLVKRTGEKVFLECVQDMDHENMFWYRQDPGLGLRLIYFSYDVKMKEKGDIPEGYSVSREKKERFSLILESASTNQTSMYLCASSLGQPQHFGDGTRLSIL.

CDR3 in amino acids: CASRLNYEQYF. DNA for the CDR3: TGTGCCAGCAGACTGAACTACGAGCAGTACTTC. V usage is TRBV2 and J usage is TRBJ2-7; D not certain. The CDR3 spans 11 residues. The germline V gene has CDR1 SNHLY and CDR2 FYNNEI. The V gene lost 6 bases and the J gene lost 3 bases, with 6 bases spanning the gap.

The rearrangement joins TRBV18 to TRBJ1-5, with TRBD1 matching 7 bases. This CDR3 has 16 amino acids. Germline trimming cut 3 bases from V and 4 bases from J; bases unmatched to any gene: 9. CDR1 is KGHSH and CDR2 is LQKENI in the germline V gene. The CDR3 protein is CASSPQGGGGNQPQHF. CDR3 nucleotide sequence: TGTGCCAGCTCACCCCAAGGAGGGGGCGGGAATCAGCCCCAGCATTTT.

The CDR3 loop reads CASSIYVSGSGANVLTF. In DNA form, the CDR3 reads TGTGCCAGTAGTATATATGTGTCGGGCTCTGGGGCCAACGTCCTGACTTTC. This chain links TRBV19 with TRBJ2-6; no firm D call. V shed 2 bases and J shed 0 bases, with 11 bases lying between them. The CDR3 runs to 17 residues. Looked up from germline, CDR1 is LNHDA and CDR2 is SQIVND (reference sequence).

The rearrangement links TRBV25-1 to TRBJ1-2; a possible D gene is TRBD1 (6 bases). This CDR3 contains 16 residues. Germline V gene lookup returns CDR1 MGHDK and CDR2 SYGVNS. V was pared by 6 bases and J by 3 bases, with 20 bases between. The chain's CDR3 is CASSNLWGGRDYGYTF. CDR3 DNA sequence: TGTGCCAGCAGCAACCTTTGGGGGGGGCGCGACTATGGCTACACCTTC.